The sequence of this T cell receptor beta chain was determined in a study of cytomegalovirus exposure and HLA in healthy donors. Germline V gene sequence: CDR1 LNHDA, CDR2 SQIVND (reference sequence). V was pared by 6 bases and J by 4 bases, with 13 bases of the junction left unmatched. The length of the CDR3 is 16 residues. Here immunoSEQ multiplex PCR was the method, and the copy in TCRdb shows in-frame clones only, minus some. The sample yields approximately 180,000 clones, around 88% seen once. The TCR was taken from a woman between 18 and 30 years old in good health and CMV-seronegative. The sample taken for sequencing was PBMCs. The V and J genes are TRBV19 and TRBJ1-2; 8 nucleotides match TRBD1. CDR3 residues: CASRRGAGQGSYGYTF. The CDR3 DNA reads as TGTGCCAGTAGGCGGGGCGCCGGACAGGGTAGCTATGGCTACACCTTC.